This T cell receptor beta chain was identified in a study of vaccination effects on CD4 cells after COVID-19. Before sequencing, viral peptide pools were used by the ViraFEST assay to expand antigen-specific CD4+ T cells. Having been cultured for ten to eleven days, the cells underwent CD4+ T cell isolation. Subjects were given two BNT162b2 or mRNA-1273 vaccine doses. The protocol was immunoSEQ multiplex PCR, while the TCRdb copy is restricted to in-frame clones and leaves out a portion. The top ten clones hold under 2% of a sample with fewer than 40,000 clones, 70% to 85% of them seen once. On this clone: The antigen is unknown.

The germline V gene has CDR1 SGHTA and CDR2 FQGNSA. Trimming took 3 bases from V and 7 from J; bases not matched to a gene: 2. The CDR3 has 13 residues. This receptor was obtained from a human donor who received a COVID-19 vaccine. Some clones in this sample may be carry-over from other donors' samples. Sequenced material: CD4+ T cells from PBMCs cultured with HCoV-NL63 spike peptides, taken after COVID-19 vaccination. V is TRBV7-2 and J is TRBJ2-2; 7 bases agree with TRBD2. The CDR3 is CASSFRGVGELFF. Written as DNA, the CDR3 is TGTGCCAGCAGCTTCCGGGGGGTCGGGGAGCTGTTTTTT. Complete variable domain (other parts from reference TRBV7-2 and TRBJ2-2): GAGVSQSPSNKVTEKGKDVELRCDPISGHTALYWYRQSLGQGLEFLIYFQGNSAPDKSGLPSDRFSAERTGGSVSTLTIQRTQQEDSAVYLCASSFRGVGELFFGEGSRLTVL.